This is a list of T cell receptor beta chains from one sample in a study of cytomegalovirus exposure and HLA in healthy donors. Sequencing was performed with immunoSEQ multiplex PCR; in TCRdb, only in-frame clones are kept and a portion is missing. The table has about 280,000 clones, 88% seen once. Material for sequencing was PBMCs. All receptors derive from a woman in her late teens or twenties in good health and CMV-seronegative. Each CDR3 is given with its conserved first and last residue. Each record gives: V gene, J gene, clone size, D gene, CDR3 protein, CDR3 DNA. The D gene is left open where the match is weak. Expanded clones get a size class; other rows say once, few or many, or leave the size out.

v_gene: TRBV7-7
j_gene: TRBJ2-5
abundance: -
d_gene: -
CDR3aa: CASSPLTGQRETQYF
CDR3nt: TGTGCTAGCAGCCCCTTGACAGGCCAGCGGGAGACCCAGTACTTC

v_gene: TRBV29-1
j_gene: TRBJ2-3
abundance: -
d_gene: -
CDR3aa: CSVEGGHRSSTDTQYF
CDR3nt: TGCAGCGTTGAAGGGGGACACCGAAGTAGCACAGATACGCAGTATTTT

v_gene: TRBV4-1
j_gene: TRBJ2-1
abundance: -
d_gene: TRBD2
CDR3aa: CASSQEGLARNEQFF
CDR3nt: TGCGCCAGCAGCCAGGAGGGACTAGCGAGGAATGAGCAGTTCTTC

v_gene: TRBV29-1
j_gene: TRBJ1-5
abundance: -
d_gene: -
CDR3aa: CSVTGGGNQPQHF
CDR3nt: TGCAGCGTTACAGGTGGCGGCAATCAGCCCCAGCATTTT

v_gene: TRBV4-1
j_gene: TRBJ2-3
abundance: -
d_gene: TRBD2
CDR3aa: CASSQLAGGTDTQYF
CDR3nt: TGCGCCAGCAGCCAACTAGCGGGAGGCACAGATACGCAGTATTTT

v_gene: TRBV6-1
j_gene: TRBJ2-1
abundance: -
d_gene: TRBD2
CDR3aa: CASSEVVSGAYNEQFF
CDR3nt: TGTGCCAGCAGTGAAGTGGTCAGCGGGGCCTACAATGAGCAGTTCTTC

v_gene: TRBV28
j_gene: TRBJ2-7
abundance: -
d_gene: TRBD2
CDR3aa: CASSQTSGSTYEQYF
CDR3nt: TGTGCCAGCAGTCAAACTAGCGGGAGTACCTACGAGCAGTACTTC

v_gene: TRBV6-6
j_gene: TRBJ2-7
abundance: -
d_gene: -
CDR3aa: CASSYPPRGVYEQYF
CDR3nt: TGTGCCAGCAGTTACCCCCCGCGGGGTGTGTACGAGCAGTACTTC

v_gene: TRBV7-7
j_gene: TRBJ2-1
abundance: few
d_gene: TRBD2
CDR3aa: CASSLVGPGTSGTNEQFF
CDR3nt: TGTGCCAGCAGCTTAGTAGGACCCGGGACTAGCGGGACAAATGAGCAGTTCTTC

v_gene: TRBV5-4
j_gene: TRBJ1-1
abundance: -
d_gene: -
CDR3aa: CASSGAEGRRNTEAFF
CDR3nt: TGTGCCAGCAGCGGGGCGGAGGGACGAAGGAACACTGAAGCTTTCTTT

v_gene: TRBV5-6
j_gene: TRBJ2-7
abundance: once
d_gene: -
CDR3aa: CASSPLRGEQYF
CDR3nt: TGTGCCAGCAGCCCCTTAAGGGGCGAGCAGTACTTC